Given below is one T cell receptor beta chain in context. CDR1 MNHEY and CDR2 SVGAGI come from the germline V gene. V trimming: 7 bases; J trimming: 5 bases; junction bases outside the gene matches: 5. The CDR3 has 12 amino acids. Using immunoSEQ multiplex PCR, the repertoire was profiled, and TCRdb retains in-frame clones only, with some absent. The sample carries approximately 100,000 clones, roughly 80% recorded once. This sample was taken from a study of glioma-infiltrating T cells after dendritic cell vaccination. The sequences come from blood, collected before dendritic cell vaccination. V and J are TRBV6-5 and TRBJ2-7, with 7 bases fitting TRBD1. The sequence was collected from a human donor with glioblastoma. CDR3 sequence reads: CASIGQGDEQYF. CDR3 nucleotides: TGTGCCAGCATAGGGCAGGGGGACGAGCAGTACTTC.